This entry features one T cell receptor beta chain sequence. Its target antigen remains unknown. No base-level quality is on record; no much larger clone is a single base apart. The data were obtained in a study of shared clonotypes between healthy human individuals (dated by TCRdb to the early 2020s). Looking at the study overall: The cohort included three men and a couple of women between 18 and 49 years of age. To estimate repertoire size and how much clonotypes are shared between individuals, the study performed deep sequencing of blood TCR repertoires from five healthy adults. To increase sequencing depth and limit assay-specific biases, different laboratories used diverse techniques to prepare libraries and sequence TCR repertoires. For each donor, CD4 naive and CD4 memory were each run on three plates, CD8 naive on two plates, and CD8 memory on one plate. Between about 0.85 and 10 billion PBMCs per donor were obtained by leukapheresis. What the authors observed across the whole study: Rarefaction of sorted-subset datasets indicated incomplete sequencing despite the large sequencing depth. Estimated clonotype richness was generally larger for naive than for memory subsets. Because the study included only a small number of donors, the genetic and exposure-history diversity represented was limited. Pairwise subsampling led to the expectation that sequencing depth would affect the degree of clonotype sharing among donors. Sampling was limited to blood, and TCR repertoires in tissue likely differ from TCR repertoires in blood. Higher generation probabilities were observed for clonotypes shared by all four sorted-subset donors than for non-shared clonotypes. Across a few donors, roughly 5% of naive CD4, roughly 3.5% of naive CD8, 2.3% of memory CD4, and roughly 0.4% of memory CD8 clonotypes were shared.

V drops 5 bases and J drops 4 bases, leaving 9 bases in between. The CDR3 holds 11 amino acids from the cysteine to the phenylalanine. The kept DNA is CDR3 alone, 33 bases in frame from the first base. Reading the germline V gene (reference sequence) gives CDR1 DFQATT and CDR2 SNEGSKA. Using the deep immunoSEQ assay, TCR CDR3 regions were amplified from genomic DNA by multiplex PCR. Extracted genomic DNA from each cell subset was distributed evenly across all wells of several immunoSEQ 96-well plates, and each plate was treated as a replicate. For sorted subsets, roughly 200 ng of genomic DNA, equivalent to some 30,000 T cell genomes, went into each replicate PCR. Purified libraries were measured with a Qubit 3.0 fluorometer, size-checked on a Bioanalyzer 2100, and measured again with the KAPA Library Quantification kit. Every immunoSEQ 96-well plate was sequenced on a dedicated single-read 150-cycle Illumina NextSeq 550 flow cell. In the original analysis: The immunoSEQ output contained only junctional sequences without quality scores, so filtering could not match that applied to full-length reads. Sequences were annotated with PyIR, a Python wrapper for IgBLAST v1.9, using IMGT germline references to assign V/J genes and CDR3. Reads were filtered out if the reads had weak V/J assignments (E-value above 1e-6), no CDR3, stop codons, out-of-frame junctions, or ambiguous translated residues. A V3J clonotype was defined by an identical inferred V gene, J gene, and CDR3 amino acid sequence. Percentage overlap between repertoires was computed as shared unique clonotypes divided by the size of the smaller repertoire. Three approaches were used to assess repertoire richness: RTK rarefaction, the Chao1 estimator, and Recon v2.1 estimates of unobserved clonotypes. Generation probabilities were computed with OLGA for all TCRbeta clonotypes obtained by the gDNA method from several donors. TCRdb obtained this table from immuneACCESS and retained in-frame rearrangements with V and J assigned. These tables miss some clones; where compared with another copy, unresolved V genes account for less than half of the shortfall, and the remainder is unexplained. V and J calls and clone size come straight from that table; D and trimming were deduced from the DNA. Here the sample has about 2 million clones; roughly 94% occur a single time. Jointly, the top ten make up around 1% of the sample.

For the CD8 naive samples, CD45RO-negative cells were positively selected for CCR7, yielding a CD45RA+CCR7+ population from which TemRA cells were excluded. The donors were healthy, HIV-negative adults with no recently reported acute infections or vaccinations. Every donor was a Caucasian adult living in Nashville, Tennessee, USA. Blood was obtained by leukapheresis, after which PBMCs were separated by Ficoll-Histopaque density gradient centrifugation and cryopreserved in liquid nitrogen vapor phase. Analytical flow cytometry was used to check the purity and quantity of each magnetically sorted T cell population. Genomic DNA was isolated from each sorted fraction and quantified by UV absorbance on a Nanodrop 2000c.

Rearrangement joined TRBV20-1 to TRBJ2-7; no confident D gene assignment can be made. The sequence came from a man younger than 35 in good health. Sequenced material: naive CD8+ T cells sorted from blood. The cell subset or site label here, explained by the study, means: CD45RA+CCR7+. DNA sequence: TGCAGTGCTTTCCGAGAATACGAGCAGTACTTC. The resulting protein is CSAFREYEQYF.